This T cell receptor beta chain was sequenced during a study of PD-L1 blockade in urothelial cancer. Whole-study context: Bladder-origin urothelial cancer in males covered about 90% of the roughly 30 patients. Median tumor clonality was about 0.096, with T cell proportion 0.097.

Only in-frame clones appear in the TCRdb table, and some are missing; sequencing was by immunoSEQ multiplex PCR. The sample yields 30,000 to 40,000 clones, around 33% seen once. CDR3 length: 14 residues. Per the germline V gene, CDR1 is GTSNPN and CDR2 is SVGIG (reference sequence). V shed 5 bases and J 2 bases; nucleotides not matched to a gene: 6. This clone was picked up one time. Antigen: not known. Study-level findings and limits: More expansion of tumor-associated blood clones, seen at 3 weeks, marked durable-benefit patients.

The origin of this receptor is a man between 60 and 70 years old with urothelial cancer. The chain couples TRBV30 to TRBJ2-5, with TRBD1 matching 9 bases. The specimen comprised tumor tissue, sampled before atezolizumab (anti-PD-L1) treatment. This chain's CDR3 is CAWGDRATQETQYF. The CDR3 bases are TGTGCCTGGGGGGACAGGGCGACTCAAGAGACCCAGTACTTC.